The 17 T cell receptor beta chains reported below all come from one sample, sequenced in a study of OX40 agonist ivuxolimab in advanced cancers. Sequenced by immunoSEQ multiplex PCR; TCRdb stores in-frame clones only, minus some. The table shows 30,000 to 45,000 clones, with more than 75% occurring only once. The material was CD4+ or CD8+ T cells sorted from blood, obtained in a trial of the OX40 agonist ivuxolimab. The receptors here all came from an adult with an advanced solid tumor such as melanoma, head and neck, liver or kidney cancer.

This clone was seen once. This rearrangement joins TRBV19 to TRBJ1-1; D possibly corresponds to TRBD1 (6 bases). Deletions cut 4 bases from V and 4 bases from J, with 13 bases between. Germline CDR1 is LNHDA and CDR2 is SQIVND (reference sequence). The CDR3 has 14 residues. Here the CDR3 DNA reads TGTGCCAGTAGTACGCGGACAGCTAGCACTGAAGCTTTCTTT. This codes for CASSTRTASTEAFF.

The chain employs TRBV28 and TRBJ2-3; TRBD2 is a possible D gene (5 bases). V lost 8 bases to trimming and J lost 1 base, with 19 bases between them. CDR3 size: 16 residues. In germline, CDR1 is MDHEN, CDR2 SYDVKM. For the CDR3, the DNA is TGTGCCAGCGGACTCTTACTGGACTCGGGCACAGATACGCAGTATTTT. Translated, it gives CASGLLLDSGTDTQYF.

DNA for the CDR3: TGTGCCAGCAGCTTAGGCGGGACACCCTCCTACGAGCAGTACTTC. This gives the protein CASSLGGTPSYEQYF. The chain has TRBV7-6 and TRBJ2-7; D may correspond to TRBD1 or TRBD2 (6 bases each). The CDR3 spans 15 residues. CDR1 SGHVS and CDR2 FNYEAQ come from the germline V gene. V was trimmed by 1 base and J by 0 bases, leaving 10 bases between them.

The chain joins TRBV2 to TRBJ2-7; 10 nucleotides agree with TRBD1. CDR3 size: 14 residues. The junction had 3 bases not matched to a gene; V was cut back by 6 bases and J by 1 base. The germline V gene has CDR1 SNHLY and CDR2 FYNNEI. CDR3 loop: CASSPGQGSYEQYF. DNA of the CDR3: TGTGCCAGCAGCCCGGGACAGGGGTCCTACGAGCAGTACTTC. The whole variable domain, filled in from reference TRBV2 and TRBJ2-7, reads EPEVTQTPSHQVTQMGQEVILRCVPISNHLYFYWYRQILGQKVEFLVSFYNNEISEKSEIFDDQFSVERPDGSNFTLKIRSTKLEDSAMYFCASSPGQGSYEQYFGPGTRLTVT.

V is TRBV29-1 and J is TRBJ2-7; D is possibly TRBD2 (6 bases). The CDR3 length is 13 residues. The V and J ends lost 6 bases and 2 bases respectively, with 14 bases between them. Per the germline V gene, CDR1 is SQVTM and CDR2 is ANQGSEA. DNA for the CDR3: TGCAGCGTAGGGCGGGCGGGGACCTACGAGCAGTACTTC. Protein: CSVGRAGTYEQYF.

This clone was seen only once. V is TRBV6-5 and J is TRBJ2-7; the D is unclear. Per germline, CDR1 MNHEY and CDR2 SVGAGI. V dropped 6 bases and J dropped 2 bases, with 8 bases sitting between them. This CDR3 contains 12 residues. CDR3 amino acids: CASRGTPYEQYF. The DNA of the CDR3 is TGTGCCAGCAGGGGAACCCCCTACGAGCAGTACTTC.

This clone was recorded a few times. For the CDR3, the DNA is TGCAGCGTAGGTCTCGGCGCGACTGAAGCTTTCTTT. Amino acids: CSVGLGATEAFF. The chain links TRBV29-1 to TRBJ1-1; D uncertain. V dropped 6 bases and J dropped 5 bases, with 13 bases sitting between them. Germline CDR1 is SQVTM and CDR2 is ANQGSEA. The CDR3 consists of 12 residues. Using reference TRBV29-1 and TRBJ1-1 for the parts outside the CDR3, the full variable domain is SAVISQKPSRDICQRGTSLTIQCQVDSQVTMMFWYRQQPGQSLTLIATANQGSEATYESGFVIDKFPISRPNLTFSTLTVSNMSPEDSSIYLCSVGLGATEAFFGQGTRLTVV.

The chain is built from TRBV28 and TRBJ2-5; TRBD1 aligns across 10 bases. The better agreement between TRBJ2-7 and the DNA end casts doubt on the J call. The length of the CDR3 is 15 residues. CDR1 and CDR2 from the germline V gene are MDHEN and SYDVKM. The DNA for the CDR3 is TGTGCCAGCACGGAGGGGGGACAGGGGTCCTACGAGCAGTACTTC. This translates into CASTEGGQGSYEQYF.

The gene calls are TRBV11-3 and TRBJ2-2; a weak D match, TRBD1 (5 bases). Germline V CDR1 and CDR2: SGHNT, YENEEA. V lost 3 bases, J lost 0 bases, and 11 bases lay in between. The CDR3 totals 16 residues. The CDR3 sequence: CASSLGPLSNTGELFF. CDR3 DNA sequence: TGTGCCAGCAGCTTGGGGCCCCTTTCGAACACCGGGGAGCTGTTTTTT.

The V and J genes are TRBV1 and TRBJ1-1. TRBV1 corresponds to a pseudogene. The CDR3 is made up of 14 amino acids. This CDR3 reads CTSSQGDGDTEAFF. The CDR3 DNA reads TGCACCAGCAGCCAAGGGGACGGCGACACTGAAGCTTTCTTT.

This clone turned up a few times. The chain is built from TRBV5-6 and TRBJ1-2; 7 bases map to TRBD1. The CDR3 is made up of 15 amino acids. Trimming at V came to 0 bases and at J to 2 bases, leaving 4 bases not matched to a gene. CDR1 is SGHDT, CDR2 YYEEEE, per germline. Here the CDR3 DNA reads TGTGCCAGCAGCTTGGCGGGACAGTCAAACTATGGCTACACCTTC. Encoded protein: CASSLAGQSNYGYTF.

The genes are TRBV11-2 and TRBJ1-6; D is uncertain. Trimming pared 11 bases from V and 11 bases from J, leaving 22 bases between. The CDR3 runs to 14 residues. CDR1 and CDR2 (germline): SGHAT, FQNNGV. In DNA, the CDR3 is TGTGCCTCAAGACTACGAGACCTGATCGCACCCCTCCACTTT. It codes for CASRLRDLIAPLHF. Combining the CDR3 with reference TRBV11-2 and TRBJ1-6 gives the whole variable domain EAGVAQSPRYKIIEKRQSVAFWCNPISGHATLYWYQQILGQGPKLLIQFQNNGVVDDSQLPKDRFSAERLKGVDSTLKIQPAKLEDSAVYLCASRLRDLIAPLHFGNGTRLTVT.

The chain couples TRBV6-1 to TRBJ2-5; D could derive from TRBD1 or TRBD2 (5 bases each). Germline V CDR1 and CDR2: MNHNS, SASEGT. CDR3 size: 14 residues. The V end was cut by 2 bases, the J end by 4 bases, with 11 bases between. The CDR3 nucleotides are TGTGCCAGCAGTGAACCTGGGGCGGGAGAGACCCAGTACTTC. This translates into CASSEPGAGETQYF.

The chain recombines TRBV7-9 with TRBJ2-5, with 7 bases identical to TRBD1. The CDR3 is 14 residues long. The germline gives CDR1 SEHNR, CDR2 FQNEAQ (reference sequence). With 5 bases clipped from V and 4 bases from J, the junction kept 7 bases outside the gene matches. CDR3 sequence: CASSVSTGRETQYF. DNA for the CDR3: TGTGCCAGCAGCGTATCGACAGGGCGAGAGACCCAGTACTTC. The entire variable domain, with the rest obtained from reference TRBV7-9 and TRBJ2-5, is as follows: DTGVSQNPRHKITKRGQNVTFRCDPISEHNRLYWYRQTLGQGPEFLTYFQNEAQLEKSRLLSDRFSAERPKGSFSTLEIQRTEQGDSAMYLCASSVSTGRETQYFGPGTRLLVL.

The chain employs TRBV7-9 and TRBJ2-3; TRBD2 might be the D (5 bases). The CDR3 contains 16 residues. The germline V and J ends were trimmed by 7 bases and 2 bases, with 19 bases remaining between them. The germline V gene encodes CDR1 SEHNR and CDR2 FQNEAQ (reference sequence). CDR3 DNA: TGTGCCAGCACCCAAACCCCTAGCAACCCCACAGATACGCAGTATTTT. It yields the protein CASTQTPSNPTDTQYF.

This clone appeared once. The chain employs TRBV20-1 and TRBJ1-1; D not resolved. Germline-derived CDR1 and CDR2 are DFQATT and SNEGSKA (reference sequence). Trimming took off 7 bases at V and 1 base at J, with 7 bases between the two ends. CDR3 length: 11 residues. The CDR3 DNA reads as TGCAGTGTTAGGAGGAACACTGAAGCTTTCTTT. Translating gives CSVRRNTEAFF.

This clone was observed a handful of times. CDR3 in amino acids: CASSVLSGAEELFF. The DNA for the CDR3 is TGTGCCAGCAGCGTTCTAAGCGGGGCTGAGGAGCTGTTTTTT. The chain couples TRBV9 to TRBJ2-2, with 7 positions matching TRBD2. V lost 2 bases, J lost 10 bases, and 8 bases stayed unmatched. The CDR3 consists of 14 residues. The V gene's germline CDR1 is SGDLS and CDR2 YYNGEE.